Listed here is a single T cell receptor beta chain. Germline V gene lookup returns CDR1 MNHEY and CDR2 SMNVEV (reference sequence). The length of the CDR3 is 14 residues. Whole blood without T cell sorting served as the source of isolated total RNA. This sample was taken from a study of monozygotic twins with inflammatory bowel disease. cDNA encoding TCRalpha and TCRbeta underwent two nested PCRs of approximately 16 and 10 cycles, each of which was followed by bead purification. One entry per CDR3 protein, without DNA, is what TCRdb gives after re-calling the 5' RACE reads. Here the sample table reports roughly 200,000 distinct CDR3 sequences.

Material: blood. The receptor was isolated from a human donor with ulcerative colitis or Crohn's disease, or a healthy co-twin of an affected twin (not recorded which). The chain combines TRBV27 with TRBJ1-6. The CDR3 is CASSLEGSWSPLHF.